These 22 T cell receptor beta chains were all obtained from the same sample, sequenced in a study of blood T cell repertoires in COVID-19. Only in-frame clones appear in the TCRdb table, and some are missing; sequencing was by immunoSEQ multiplex PCR. The sample records 200,000 to 250,000 clones, 82% being singletons. Sequencing used peripheral blood. All receptors derive from a woman over 75 with acute or convalescent COVID-19.

V is TRBV5-5 and J is TRBJ2-1, with TRBD2 as a possible D gene (6 bases). Germline V gene data show CDR1 as SGHKS and CDR2 as YYEKEE (reference sequence). This CDR3 is 15 amino acids long. The germline V and J ends were trimmed by 3 bases and 4 bases, with 14 bases remaining between them. The CDR3 spells CASSSGGTFYNEQFF. The CDR3 nucleotides are TGTGCCAGCAGCTCCGGGGGAACCTTTTACAATGAGCAGTTCTTC.

The rearrangement links TRBV4-2 to TRBJ1-4; D not certain. The CDR3 is 16 amino acids. V lost 0 bases and J lost 7, with 15 bases in between. The V gene's germline CDR1 is LGHNA and CDR2 YNFKEQ. The CDR3 reads CASSQDFTPTGEKLFF. DNA of the CDR3: TGTGCCAGCAGCCAAGACTTTACACCGACGGGTGAAAAACTGTTTTTT.

V usage is TRBV25-1 and J usage is TRBJ2-1; no firm D call. Trimming cost V 7 bases and J 3 bases, with 13 bases left between them. Per germline, CDR1 MGHDK and CDR2 SYGVNS. The CDR3 has 14 residues. The CDR3 DNA sequence: TGTGCCAGCATCGGCGGCATTAACTACAATGAGCAGTTCTTC. Its protein is CASIGGINYNEQFF. Full variable domain (rest looked up from reference TRBV25-1 and TRBJ2-1): EADIYQTPRYLVIGTGKKITLECSQTMGHDKMYWYQQDPGMELHLIHYSYGVNSTEKGDLSSESTVSRIRTEHFPLTLESARPSHTSQYLCASIGGINYNEQFFGPGTRLTVL.

A few counts support this clone. V is TRBV15 and J is TRBJ1-2; a possible D gene is TRBD1 (5 bases). V dropped 5 bases and J dropped 1 base, with 17 bases sitting between them. Germline V gene sequence: CDR1 LNHNV, CDR2 YYDKDF (reference sequence). This CDR3 comprises 16 residues. CDR3: CATSAPTGSVNYGYTF. The CDR3 DNA reads TGTGCCACCAGCGCACCTACAGGTTCAGTTAACTATGGCTACACCTTC. Full variable domain (missing parts from reference TRBV15 and TRBJ1-2): DAMVIQNPRYQVTQFGKPVTLSCSQTLNHNVMYWYQQKSSQAPKLLFHYYDKDFNNEADTPDNFQSRRPNTSFCFLDIRSPGLGDTAMYLCATSAPTGSVNYGYTFGSGTRLTVV.

The chain has TRBV7-6 and TRBJ2-1; D unresolved. Germline V gene data show CDR1 as SGHVS and CDR2 as FNYEAQ. V was clipped by 4 bases and J by 0 bases, with 7 bases between them. This CDR3 region has 14 residues. The CDR3 sequence: CASSYDSSYNEQFF. The CDR3 DNA is TGTGCCAGCAGCTACGATAGCTCCTACAATGAGCAGTTCTTC.

The chain couples TRBV5-1 to TRBJ2-5; 9 positions agree with TRBD2. The CDR3 has 13 residues. Trimming removed 4 bases from V and 5 bases from J; junction bases left unmatched: 3. In germline, CDR1 is SGHRS, CDR2 YFSETQ. CDR3 DNA: TGCGCCAGCAGCCCAACTAGCGGGGAGACCCAGTACTTC. Protein product: CASSPTSGETQYF.

The J gene is TRBJ2-3, the V gene TRBV30; TRBD2 matches at 8 bases. Unmatched junction bases numbered 5, after V lost 6 bases and J lost 3 bases. In germline, CDR1 is GTSNPN, CDR2 SVGIG (reference sequence). The CDR3 runs to 13 residues. In nucleotides, the CDR3 is TGTGCCTGTAAGACGGGGGGGACAGATACGCAGTATTTT. Its translation is CACKTGGTDTQYF. Using reference TRBV30 and TRBJ2-3 for the parts outside the CDR3, the full variable domain is SQTIHQWPATLVQPVGSPLSLECTVEGTSNPNLYWYRQAAGRGLQLLFYSVGIGQISSEVPQNLSASRPQDRQFILSSKKLLLSDSGFYLCACKTGGTDTQYFGPGTRLTVL.

The chain couples TRBV4-3 to TRBJ2-7, with 8 bases that match TRBD1. Germline CDR1 and CDR2: LGHNA and YSLEER. With 0 bases clipped from V and 6 bases from J, the junction kept 4 bases outside the gene matches. The CDR3 has 14 residues. The CDR3 coding sequence is TGCGCCAGCAGCCAAGATGACAGGGGATCCGAGCAGTACTTC. Its protein is CASSQDDRGSEQYF.

V gene TRBV2 combines with J gene TRBJ1-2; 7 nucleotides match TRBD1. With V trimmed by 6 bases and J by 8 bases, 9 bases remained unmatched. In germline, CDR1 is SNHLY, CDR2 FYNNEI. CDR3 length equals 13 residues. The CDR3 here is CASSGQVFGGYTF. The CDR3 region has the DNA TGTGCCAGCAGCGGACAGGTTTTCGGAGGCTACACCTTC. Full variable domain (outside the CDR3, taken from reference TRBV2 and TRBJ1-2): EPEVTQTPSHQVTQMGQEVILRCVPISNHLYFYWYRQILGQKVEFLVSFYNNEISEKSEIFDDQFSVERPDGSNFTLKIRSTKLEDSAMYFCASSGQVFGGYTFGSGTRLTVV.

The CDR3 region has the DNA TGTGCCAGCAGCTTAGATCGTACTCCGGGTTCAGATACGCAGTATTTT. Protein: CASSLDRTPGSDTQYF. This chain uses TRBV7-2 with TRBJ2-3, with D unclear. Germline lookup yields CDR1 SGHTA and CDR2 FQGNSA. The CDR3 is 16 amino acids. V was shortened by 1 base and J by 4 bases, with 15 bases between the two germline ends.

This clone has just a few counts. This chain connects TRBV7-9 to TRBJ1-2; 8 nucleotides match TRBD1. V lost 10 bases to trimming and J lost 3 bases; unmatched junction nucleotides: 4. Germline values: CDR1 SEHNR, CDR2 FQNEAQ (reference sequence). The CDR3 has 12 residues. The CDR3 DNA is TGTGCCACTTCGGGACAGGACTATGGCTACACCTTC. Translation: CATSGQDYGYTF.

This clone showed up just a few times. V gene TRBV6-5 combines with J gene TRBJ2-1; D possibly corresponds to TRBD1 (6 bases). This CDR3 has 13 amino acids. Germline values: CDR1 MNHEY, CDR2 SVGAGI. Trimming removed 2 bases at V and 6 bases at J, with 8 bases between. The DNA of the CDR3 is TGTGCCAGCAGTTACGTACAGGGCAATGAGCAGTTCTTC. It encodes CASSYVQGNEQFF.

There are a few counts of this clone. The chain recombines TRBV13 with TRBJ2-1; weak D call: TRBD1 (6 bases). The V gene lost 7 bases and the J gene lost 8 bases, with 15 bases spanning the gap. CDR1 PRHDT and CDR2 FYEKMQ come from the germline V gene (reference sequence). The CDR3 length is 13 residues. CDR3 loop: CASTRRDNYEQFF. The CDR3 DNA sequence: TGTGCCAGCACGCGCCGGGACAACTATGAGCAGTTCTTC.

This clone occurred a few times. The same CDR3 is also encoded by other DNA sequences in this sample. The V call is TRBV2, the J call TRBJ1-5; a possible D gene is TRBD1 (5 bases). The CDR3 has 14 residues. The germline CDR1 and CDR2 sequences are SNHLY and FYNNEI. Trimming shortened V by 2 bases and J by 3 bases, and 8 bases separated the two germline ends. The DNA of the CDR3 is TGTGCCAGCAGTGAAAGGGGCCTCAATCAGCCCCAGCATTTT. As protein: CASSERGLNQPQHF.

The gene calls are TRBV18 and TRBJ1-1; D possibly corresponds to TRBD1 (5 bases). Germline CDR1 and CDR2: KGHSH and LQKENI. This CDR3 comprises 14 residues. The V and J ends lost 3 bases and 5 bases respectively, with 13 bases between them. This CDR3 reads CASSPRQGITEAFF. The CDR3 nucleotides read TGTGCCAGCTCACCCAGGCAGGGAATAACTGAAGCTTTCTTT.

V and J are TRBV15 and TRBJ2-7; TRBD2 aligns across 7 bases. Per germline, CDR1 LNHNV and CDR2 YYDKDF (reference sequence). With V trimmed by 9 bases and J by 1 base, 12 bases remained unmatched. The CDR3 length is 15 residues. The CDR3 loop reads CATGLGGSLSYEQYF. CDR3 DNA sequence: TGTGCCACAGGACTAGGAGGGAGTCTTTCCTACGAGCAGTACTTC.

V and J are TRBV3-1 (or the pseudogene TRBV3-2) and TRBJ2-2; 9 nucleotides agree with TRBD1. Per germline, CDR1 LGHDT and CDR2 YNNKEL (reference sequence). The CDR3 contains 16 residues. With 9 bases clipped from V and 5 bases from J, the junction kept 13 bases outside the gene matches. The CDR3 reads CASRRGTGQGTGELFF. In nucleotides, the CDR3 is TGTGCCAGTAGAAGGGGGACAGGGCAAGGTACCGGGGAGCTGTTTTTT.

The rearrangement links TRBV15 to TRBJ1-4, with 7 positions matching TRBD1. This CDR3 is built from 14 residues. Germline V lookup: CDR1 LNHNV, CDR2 YYDKDF (reference sequence). V shed 4 bases and J 5 bases; nucleotides not matched to a gene: 4. The CDR3, as DNA: TGTGCCACCAGCAAGACAGGGAGCAATGAAAAACTGTTTTTT. Protein: CATSKTGSNEKLFF.

The genes are TRBV28 and TRBJ1-2; 11 nucleotides line up with TRBD1. The CDR3 extends over 19 amino acids. V gave up 9 bases and J gave up 4 bases; unmatched junction bases: 22. Per the germline V gene, CDR1 is MDHEN and CDR2 is SYDVKM. CDR3 coding DNA: TGTGCCAGTAGTGGGGATATTCCGGGACAGGGGGTGAAGGGCTATGGCTACACCTTC. It codes for CASSGDIPGQGVKGYGYTF.

This chain uses TRBV6-2 or TRBV6-3 with TRBJ2-3; TRBD2 is a possible D gene (5 bases). The length of the CDR3 is 18 residues. V was pared by 3 bases and J by 3 bases, with 22 bases between. Germline V gene lookup returns CDR1 MNHEY and CDR2 SVGEGT. The CDR3, as DNA: TGTGCCAGCAGTTATGGGCGACTATCCGTCGACGGGACAGATACGCAGTATTTT. Its translation: CASSYGRLSVDGTDTQYF.

This chain joins TRBV28 and TRBJ2-7; 7 bases fit TRBD2. The germline CDR1 and CDR2 sequences are MDHEN and SYDVKM. The V gene end was trimmed by 6 bases and the J gene end by 2 bases; junction bases not matched to a gene: 7. This CDR3 spans 14 amino acids. The CDR3 is CASRVAGSAYEQYF. DNA of the CDR3: TGTGCCAGCAGAGTAGCGGGTTCAGCCTACGAGCAGTACTTC.

V and J are TRBV19 and TRBJ2-5, with D tentatively TRBD1 (5 bases). The V gene's germline CDR1 is LNHDA and CDR2 SQIVND (reference sequence). V was trimmed by 3 bases and J by 5 bases, leaving 10 bases between them. CDR3 length: 13 amino acids. The CDR3 protein is CASSMAAGETQYF. In DNA form, the CDR3 reads TGTGCCAGTAGTATGGCCGCAGGGGAGACCCAGTACTTC. The variable domain in full, completed from reference TRBV19 and TRBJ2-5, reads DGGITQSPKYLFRKEGQNVTLSCEQNLNHDAMYWYRQDPGQGLRLIYYSQIVNDFQKGDIAEGYSVSREKKESFPLTVTSAQKNPTAFYLCASSMAAGETQYFGPGTRLLVL.